Below, 17 T cell receptor beta chains from the same sample are listed, as sequenced in a study of blood T cell repertoires in COVID-19. Clones were sequenced by immunoSEQ multiplex PCR, and TCRdb holds only the in-frame ones, with some missing. The sample lists 140,000 or so clones; 85% to 90% were seen once. Specimen: peripheral blood. Receptors originate from a human donor in a cohort sampled during active COVID-19.

The genes are TRBV2 and TRBJ1-5; a possible D gene is TRBD1 (5 bases). CDR1 and CDR2 (germline): SNHLY, FYNNEI. Trimming pared 4 bases from V and 5 bases from J, leaving 12 bases between. The CDR3 consists of 14 residues. CDR3 protein: CASSGSGGDQPQHF. In DNA, the CDR3 is TGTGCCAGCAGTGGCTCGGGAGGGGATCAGCCCCAGCATTTT.

This clone was observed a handful of times. V usage is TRBV5-6 and J usage is TRBJ2-1, with D perhaps matching TRBD2 (6 bases). This CDR3 is built from 19 residues. Germline V CDR1 and CDR2: SGHDT, YYEEEE. V lost 3 bases, J lost 1 base, and 23 bases lay in between. The CDR3 region is CASSSPGLGGRGSYNEQFF. The CDR3 bases are TGTGCCAGCAGCTCTCCGGGACTGGGGGGAAGAGGTTCCTACAATGAGCAGTTCTTC. Combining the CDR3 with reference TRBV5-6 and TRBJ2-1 gives the whole variable domain DAGVTQSPTHLIKTRGQQVTLRCSPKSGHDTVSWYQQALGQGPQFIFQYYEEEERQRGNFPDRFSGHQFPNYSSELNVNALLLGDSALYLCASSSPGLGGRGSYNEQFFGPGTRLTVL.

This rearrangement joins TRBV7-9 to TRBJ1-3; 10 positions match TRBD1. The V gene's germline CDR1 is SEHNR and CDR2 FQNEAQ (reference sequence). V lost 2 bases and J lost 4; bases outside the gene matches: 5. CDR3 length: 16 amino acids. CDR3 protein: CASSLYGDRGGNTIYF. CDR3 nucleotide sequence: TGTGCCAGCAGCTTATACGGGGACAGGGGAGGAAACACCATATATTTT.

This chain uses TRBV19 with TRBJ1-4; 7 bases fit TRBD1. J lost 2 bases, V lost 6 bases, and 12 bases had no gene match. The CDR3 contains 17 residues. Germline CDR1 is LNHDA and CDR2 is SQIVND (reference sequence). CDR3 in DNA: TGTGCCAGTAGCCAGCGACAGGGATCGCGGACTAATGAAAAACTGTTTTTT. It is translated as CASSQRQGSRTNEKLFF.

V usage is TRBV18 and J usage is TRBJ2-2; TRBD2 agrees at 13 bases. This CDR3 comprises 16 residues. Germline CDR1 reads KGHSH; CDR2 reads LQKENI. The ends lost 3 bases at V and 4 bases at J; junction bases unmatched: 2. The CDR3 loop reads CASSPWTSGSTGELFF. CDR3 DNA sequence: TGTGCCAGCTCACCCTGGACTAGCGGGAGCACCGGGGAGCTGTTTTTT.

This clone was seen only once. V gene TRBV21-1 combines with J gene TRBJ2-5; the table names TRBD2, a call not compared with the DNA. TRBV21-1 is marked as a pseudogene. This CDR3 has 16 amino acids. The CDR3 nucleotides are TGTGCCAGCAGCAAAGAGGCAGCGGGGGGTCAAGAGACCCAGTACTTC. This sequence encodes CASSKEAAGGQETQYF.

V and J are TRBV2 and TRBJ2-7, with 11 bases matching TRBD2. The CDR3 runs to 16 residues. The junction had 9 bases not matched to a gene; V was cut back by 4 bases and J by 4 bases. Germline assignment: CDR1 SNHLY and CDR2 FYNNEI. This chain's CDR3 is CASSAPSGRPNYEQYF. The CDR3 DNA reads as TGTGCCAGCAGTGCCCCTAGCGGGAGGCCCAATTACGAGCAGTACTTC.

This chain joins TRBV6-5 and TRBJ2-7; weak D call: TRBD2 (7 bases). This CDR3 region has 15 residues. Germline lookup yields CDR1 MNHEY and CDR2 SVGAGI. Trimming pared 7 bases from V and 7 bases from J, leaving 23 bases between. The CDR3, as DNA: TGTGCCAGCACGGCGGCGGGGGCCCCTAGAGGGGAGCAGTACTTC. It is translated as CASTAAGAPRGEQYF.

The DNA for the CDR3 is TGTGCCTGGGGACAGGGGGCGCCGGCTGAAGCTTTCTTT. The encoded protein is CAWGQGAPAEAFF. The genes are TRBV30 and TRBJ1-1; 11 nucleotides match TRBD1. The CDR3 contains 13 residues. In germline, CDR1 is GTSNPN, CDR2 SVGIG (reference sequence). V shed 5 bases and J 6 bases; nucleotides not matched to a gene: 5.

The V gene is TRBV9, the J gene TRBJ1-2, with 9 bases aligning to TRBD1. The CDR3 is made up of 16 amino acids. With 7 bases clipped from V and 0 bases from J, the junction kept 10 bases outside the gene matches. Germline V gene lookup returns CDR1 SGDLS and CDR2 YYNGEE. This CDR3 is CASADGQGKANYGYTF. Written as DNA, the CDR3 is TGTGCCAGCGCAGACGGACAGGGGAAGGCTAACTATGGCTACACCTTC.

This chain links TRBV14 with TRBJ2-7; 7 nucleotides match TRBD1. Unmatched junction bases numbered 13, after V lost 6 bases and J lost 2 bases. In germline, CDR1 is SGHDN, CDR2 FVKESK. There are 16 residues in the CDR3. CDR3 DNA sequence: TGTGCCAGCAGTCCTTCACCGGGGACAGCCGCCTACGAGCAGTACTTC. Protein: CASSPSPGTAAYEQYF.

The V and J genes are TRBV7-2 and TRBJ2-1; D is unresolved. The length of the CDR3 is 16 residues. The V and J ends lost 3 bases and 8 bases respectively, with 20 bases between them. Germline V lookup: CDR1 SGHTA, CDR2 FQGNSA. This chain's CDR3 is CASSFPSSPSTDEQFF. The CDR3 DNA reads TGTGCCAGCAGCTTCCCCAGTAGCCCCTCCACCGATGAGCAGTTCTTC.

This clone appeared a few times. The rearrangement joins TRBV5-6 to TRBJ2-3; a weak D match, TRBD1 (6 bases). Germline lookup yields CDR1 SGHDT and CDR2 YYEEEE. V shed 0 bases and J shed 1 base, with 12 bases lying between them. The CDR3 totals 16 residues. This CDR3 reads CASSLATGVGTDTQYF. The CDR3 region has the DNA TGTGCCAGCAGCTTGGCGACAGGAGTTGGCACAGATACGCAGTATTTT.

This chain uses TRBV28 with TRBJ2-1, with TRBD2 matching over 12 bases. CDR1 MDHEN and CDR2 SYDVKM come from the germline V gene. The length of the CDR3 is 14 residues. V lost 8 bases and J lost 4; bases outside the gene matches: 3. The CDR3 loop reads CASLTSGGYNEQFF. The CDR3 nucleotides are TGTGCCAGCTTGACTAGCGGGGGTTACAATGAGCAGTTCTTC.

The chain carries TRBV10-2 and TRBJ2-7; possible D gene TRBD2, 5 bases. This CDR3 is 16 amino acids long. CDR1 and CDR2 from the germline V gene are WSHSY and SAAADI. V was trimmed by 3 bases and J by 3 bases, leaving 18 bases between them. The CDR3 coding sequence is TGCGCCAGCAGTGACGTCGGTGGGAGCTTGAGCTACGAGCAGTACTTC. The encoded protein is CASSDVGGSLSYEQYF.

The gene calls are TRBV24-1 and TRBJ2-5, with TRBD1 as a possible D gene (6 bases). The CDR3 totals 17 residues. Trimming pared 4 bases from V and 3 bases from J, leaving 20 bases between. CDR1 is KGHDR, CDR2 SFDVKD, per germline. CDR3 bases: TGTGCCACCAGTGAGCCGACCGGGACACATAACAAAGAGACCCAGTACTTC. Protein product: CATSEPTGTHNKETQYF.

This chain links TRBV4-2 with TRBJ2-5, with 14 bases that match TRBD2. Trimming cost V 4 bases and J 2 bases; bases outside gene matches: 3. CDR3 length: 16 amino acids. CDR1 is LGHNA, CDR2 YNFKEQ, per germline. The CDR3 sequence is CASSPGLAGEQETQYF. The CDR3 nucleotides are TGTGCCAGCAGCCCGGGACTAGCGGGGGAACAAGAGACCCAGTACTTC.